This T cell receptor beta chain was sequenced for a study of blood T cells in healthy people across ages. Study results and limitations: Estimates drawn from one million T cells were deemed to understate diversity. Across samples, TCR beta diversity tracked strongly with naive T cell percentage. Reliance upon unsorted PBMCs precluded definitive naive versus antigen-experienced comparison.

Those donating, healthy Caucasian individuals from Russia, were aged roughly 6 to 95. This clonotype occurred a few times. The antigen is undetermined. PCR was performed a second time for roughly 7 to 11 cycles using a sample-barcoded 5' primer and a J-beta primer mix. TCRdb recomputed calls from the 5' RACE reads with MiXCR, one row per CDR3 protein. The sample includes 1.5 million to 2 million distinct CDR3 sequences, about 39% of them seen just once. CDR3 length equals 16 residues. J lost 2 bases, V lost 0 bases, and 4 bases had no gene match. Germline V gene data show CDR1 as SGDLS and CDR2 as YYNGEE.

The chain uses TRBV9 and TRBJ2-3, with 9 positions matching TRBD2. The sample was blood. This clonotype originated in a human donor in good health. CDR3 residues: CASSVASGAITDTQYF. The CDR3, as DNA: TGTGCCAGCAGCGTAGCTAGCGGGGCCATCACAGATACGCAGTATTTT.